The T cell receptor beta chain under discussion was sequenced for a study of blood T cell repertoires in COVID-19. Study-level information: Acute-phase and convalescent COVID-19 samples originated in the United States, Italy and Spain. The cDNA or gDNA used as material had been derived from T cells, B-cell-depleted T cells, or PBMCs.

Only a few counts were recorded for this clone. Under the authors' procedure: Amplification of reference gene primers was used by the study to estimate nucleated cell counts. Clones were read by immunoSEQ multiplex PCR, and TCRdb kept only the in-frame ones, dropping some. Clone size and V and J calls were adopted from that table, with D and trimming inferred from the DNA. The sample carries approximately 300,000 clones, around 85% recorded once. This CDR3 comprises 15 residues. Trimming shortened V by 4 bases and J by 1 base, and 12 bases separated the two germline ends. Germline CDR1 is SGHKS and CDR2 is YYEKEE (reference sequence). The participants were between 18 and 89 years old and came from 24 US areas.

This receptor was obtained from a woman between 25 and 40 years old who had been exposed to COVID-19. The sequencing sample was made of PBMCs or T cells enriched from blood (not recorded which). V usage is TRBV5-5 and J usage is TRBJ1-3, with a weak D call TRBD1 (6 bases). The CDR3 spells CASSPTGYSGNTIYF. The DNA for the CDR3 is TGTGCCAGCAGCCCCACAGGGTATTCTGGAAACACCATATATTTT.